Reported below is one TCR beta chain. The CDR3 totals 19 residues. The trim removed 5 bases at V and 5 bases at J, leaving 19 bases unmatched. Germline CDR1 SSHAT, CDR2 FNYEAQ (reference sequence). The data are from a study of OX40 agonist ivuxolimab in advanced cancers. The repertoire was sequenced with immunoSEQ multiplex PCR; TCRdb's copy has only in-frame clones and lacks some. Among about 77,000 clones listed, around 87% were seen once. The chain uses TRBV7-7 and TRBJ1-4, with 8 bases lining up with TRBD1. Sequencing was performed on CD4+ or CD8+ T cells sorted from blood, taken in a trial of the OX40 agonist ivuxolimab. The TCR originated in an adult with an advanced solid tumor such as melanoma, head and neck, liver or kidney cancer. CDR3 region: CASSPGQGSMTKRNEKLFF. The CDR3 DNA reads TGTGCCAGCAGCCCCGGACAGGGTAGTATGACGAAGAGGAATGAAAAACTGTTTTTT.